This T cell receptor beta chain was identified during a study of blood T cells in healthy people across ages. With regard to this clonotype: Its target is unknown.

PBMCs numbering at least 7 million were isolated per sample. A second PCR of 7 to 11 cycles used a sample-barcoded 5' primer and a J-beta primer mix. TCRdb passed the 5' RACE reads through MiXCR, listing each CDR3 protein once. The top ten clones hold around 24% of a sample with some 780,000 distinct CDR3 sequences, 56% of them seen once. Overall study findings and caveats: From one million sequenced T cells, diversity estimates were lower bounds.

The origin of this receptor is a man aged 40-50 years in good health. Sequencing input: blood.

The CDR3 region is CASSSSRGSYEQYF. The DNA for the CDR3 is TGTGCCAGCAGTTCCTCGCGGGGTTCTTACGAGCAGTACTTC. This chain joins TRBV12-3 or TRBV12-4 and TRBJ2-7, with D perhaps TRBD2 (6 bases). Trimming removed 4 bases at V and 4 bases at J, with 14 bases between. The length of the CDR3 is 14 residues.